The following is a T cell receptor beta chain sequence with its context. Antigen unknown. This sample stems from a study of cytomegalovirus exposure and HLA in healthy donors. Study findings and constraints: Confirmation in vitro established that three CMV-associated chains were specific for CMV antigens. It is likely that the observed cluster of highly shared sequence variants was a sequencing artifact.

Trimming at V came to 1 base and at J to 7 bases, leaving 4 bases not matched to a gene. This CDR3 has 15 amino acids. Looked up from germline, CDR1 is SGHRS and CDR2 is YFSETQ. In the PCR, 60 Vbeta and 13 Jbeta primers were used. The data were produced by immunoSEQ multiplex PCR, yet TCRdb's version contains in-frame clones alone and is incomplete. The sample holds about 240,000 clones; 70% to 90% are singletons and the top ten take 7% to 9%. This clonotype was obtained from a woman aged 60 to 75 in good health and CMV-seropositive. The rearrangement joins TRBV5-1 to TRBJ2-1, with 11 bases identical to TRBD2. Sequenced sample: PBMCs. In nucleotides, the CDR3 is TGCGCCAGCAGCTTGCTAGCGGGAGGTCTAAATGAGCAGTTCTTC. Encoded protein: CASSLLAGGLNEQFF.